The source of this T cell receptor beta chain is a study of cytomegalovirus exposure and HLA in healthy donors. There are 14 residues in the CDR3. Germline CDR1 and CDR2: SGHDN and FVKESK. Trimming took 6 bases from V and 0 from J, leaving 10 bases between them. Assay: immunoSEQ multiplex PCR; the TCRdb copy retains only in-frame clones and omits some. The sample yields roughly 60,000 clones, more than 85% seen once. Study-wide results and limits: It was found in a later analysis that first-cohort TCR clusters tended to co-occur in the 100 to 150 validation repertoires.

About this clone itself: Its antigen is undetermined.

This TCR was sampled from a woman in her 30s in good health and CMV-seronegative. Sequences were obtained from PBMCs. The gene calls are TRBV14 and TRBJ2-3, with D possibly being TRBD1 (5 bases). Here the CDR3 DNA reads TGTGCCAGCAGGCCAGGGTTTAGCACAGATACGCAGTATTTT. Translated: CASRPGFSTDTQYF.